This T cell receptor beta chain comes out of a study of blood T cell repertoires in COVID-19. Original methodology: The authors estimated nucleated cell counts from reference gene primer amplification. Using immunoSEQ multiplex PCR, the repertoire was profiled, and TCRdb retains in-frame clones only, with some absent. V and J calls and clone size come straight from that table; D and trimming were deduced from the DNA. The table records roughly 140,000 clones, almost 90% of them present only once. This clone appeared once. The germline V gene encodes CDR1 MDHEN and CDR2 SYDVKM. This CDR3 has 15 residues. The V gene lost 5 bases and the J gene lost 4 bases, with 15 bases spanning the gap.

The chain uses TRBV28 and TRBJ2-4; D unresolved. The TCR sequence derives from a man over 45 with active or convalescent COVID-19. Sequencing was carried out using peripheral blood. The CDR3 DNA reads TGTGCCAGCAGTCCCCATCTAGTACTAAAAAACATTCAGTACTTC. Translated, it gives CASSPHLVLKNIQYF.